These 21 T cell receptor beta chains were all obtained from the same sample, sequenced in a study of T cell repertoires in cytomegalovirus infection. Using its own MiXCR run on the reads, TCRdb lists one record per CDR3 protein. Of under 150,000 distinct CDR3 sequences in the sample, about 30% are singletons; the top ten hold 41%. For these TCRs, the target antigens are not known. The sequencing here drew on CD8+ T cells from cultured PBMCs, taken from culture after CMV antigen stimulation. The receptor set was obtained from a human donor in good health (CMV status not recorded). Some clones in this sample may be carry-over from other donors' samples.

The gene calls are TRBV7-6 and TRBJ2-7, with 7 bases aligning to TRBD1. Germline CDR1 reads SGHVS; CDR2 reads FNYEAQ. CDR3 size: 16 residues. The J segment lost 4 bases and the V segment lost 4 bases, leaving 13 bases of the junction unmatched. CDR3 sequence (DNA): TGTGCCAGCAGCTCCGACAGGGTTCGGGTAATTTACGAGCAGTACTTC. This encodes CASSSDRVRVIYEQYF.

The chain employs TRBV5-4 and TRBJ2-2; no definite D call. V was clipped by 4 bases and J by 4 bases, with 11 bases between them. Germline CDR1 is SGHNT and CDR2 is YYREEE (reference sequence). This CDR3 is built from 14 residues. The CDR3 DNA sequence: TGTGCCAGCAGCCCCCTTACCGGCACCGGGGAGCTGTTTTTT. It translates to CASSPLTGTGELFF.

The chain combines TRBV9 with TRBJ2-2; the D is unclear. Trimming removed 3 bases from V and 0 bases from J, with 15 bases in between. There are 17 residues in the CDR3. Germline CDR1 SGDLS, CDR2 YYNGEE. The CDR3 sequence is CASSDLGRSSNTGELFF. CDR3 bases: TGTGCCAGCAGCGACCTAGGAAGGTCCTCGAACACCGGGGAGCTGTTTTTT.

This clonotype has a single count. The chain combines TRBV6-8 with TRBJ2-1; D might be TRBD2 (5 bases). Germline V gene sequence: CDR1 MNHGY, CDR2 SAAAGT. This CDR3 is 14 amino acids long. Trimming stripped 2 bases from V and 7 bases from J, with 12 bases between. The CDR3 bases are TGTGCCAGCAGTTACGACTACCCGCGGAATGAGCAGTTCTTC. Its protein product is CASSYDYPRNEQFF.

The chain joins TRBV5-1 to TRBJ2-2; the D gene is possibly TRBD1 (6 bases). Trimming stripped 0 bases from V and 3 bases from J, with 9 bases between. The V gene's germline CDR1 is SGHRS and CDR2 YFSETQ. The CDR3 spans 15 residues. The CDR3 nucleotides are TGCGCCAGCAGCTTGGCAACAGGGTACACCGGGGAGCTGTTTTTT. Amino acids: CASSLATGYTGELFF.

In this sample, this clonotype turned up many times. The J gene is TRBJ1-5, the V gene TRBV6-1, with D perhaps matching TRBD1 (5 bases). Germline-derived CDR1 and CDR2 are MNHNS and SASEGT. This CDR3 region has 17 residues. V was clipped by 8 bases and J by 4 bases, with 24 bases between them. The CDR3 spells CASLPEGAENPNQPQHF. CDR3 nucleotides: TGTGCCAGCCTCCCCGAAGGGGCCGAAAACCCTAATCAGCCCCAGCATTTT.

The chain employs TRBV7-6 and TRBJ1-4; 9 bases fit TRBD1. The CDR3 contains 17 residues. Germline CDR1 is SGHVS and CDR2 is FNYEAQ. Losses at the gene ends were 3 bases for V and 5 bases for J; bases not matched to a gene: 10. The CDR3 nucleotides read TGTGCCAGCAGCTTCCCGGGACAGGGTCGCCTCAATGAAAAACTGTTTTTT. Amino acids: CASSFPGQGRLNEKLFF.

The chain employs TRBV19 and TRBJ2-7; possible D gene TRBD2, 6 bases. The V and J ends lost 2 bases and 11 bases respectively, with 16 bases between them. The germline V gene has CDR1 LNHDA and CDR2 SQIVND (reference sequence). This CDR3 has 13 amino acids. CDR3 amino acids: CASSIIPTGEKYF. The CDR3 nucleotides are TGTGCCAGTAGTATAATACCCACGGGGGAGAAGTACTTC.

On this clonotype: Compared with germline, one end of the junction differs, possibly owing to a read error. This chain joins TRBV7-7 and TRBJ2-3, with D possibly TRBD2 on 7 matching bases. This CDR3 has 17 residues. Looked up from germline, CDR1 is SSHAT and CDR2 is FNYEAQ (reference sequence). CDR3: CASSPLGGAGSTDTQYF. In nucleotides, the CDR3 is TGTGCTAGCAGCCCTCTTGGGGGGGCTGGTAGCACAGATACGCAGTATTTT.

This rearrangement joins TRBV28 to TRBJ1-2, with D possibly TRBD1 on 5 matching bases. The ends were cut back, 0 bases at V and 6 bases at J, with 5 bases in the middle. CDR1 and CDR2 from the germline V gene are MDHEN and SYDVKM. This CDR3 has 12 residues. CDR3 protein: CASSLWGDGYTF. CDR3 sequence (DNA): TGTGCCAGCAGTTTATGGGGGGATGGCTACACCTTC.

The chain links TRBV20-1 to TRBJ2-3, with TRBD2 matching 10 bases. This CDR3 region has 17 residues. Unmatched junction bases numbered 9, after V lost 1 base and J lost 2 bases. Germline V gene data show CDR1 as DFQATT and CDR2 as SNEGSKA (reference sequence). The CDR3 coding sequence is TGCAGTGCTAGAGTCCGGGAGGGACTAGCGACCACAGATACGCAGTATTTT. It codes for CSARVREGLATTDTQYF.

This clonotype was seen more than once but under ten times. This chain uses TRBV7-9 with TRBJ2-5; 11 bases align to TRBD2. Germline CDR1 SEHNR, CDR2 FQNEAQ (reference sequence). The CDR3 consists of 17 residues. V was clipped by 1 base and J by 1 base; unmatched bases: 5. The CDR3 reads CASSLGTSGGSQETQYF. The CDR3 DNA sequence: TGTGCCAGCAGCTTAGGTACTAGCGGGGGTTCCCAAGAGACCCAGTACTTC.

The chain links TRBV27 to TRBJ2-7; 7 nucleotides agree with TRBD1. V shed 3 bases and J 4 bases; nucleotides not matched to a gene: 6. Germline CDR1 is MNHEY and CDR2 is SMNVEV (reference sequence). The CDR3 has 14 residues. For the CDR3, the DNA is TGTGCCAGCAGTTTGAGAGGGGGCGCGTACGAGCAGTACTTC. This gives the protein CASSLRGGAYEQYF.

A few counts support this clonotype. This chain links TRBV7-2 with TRBJ2-7, with unresolved D. This CDR3 has 12 residues. V was clipped by 0 bases and J by 2 bases, with 2 bases between them. Germline V gene lookup returns CDR1 SGHTA and CDR2 FQGNSA. The CDR3: CASSLAAYEQYF. The DNA for the CDR3 is TGTGCCAGCAGCTTAGCGGCCTACGAGCAGTACTTC.

Ten or more counts support this clonotype. This chain connects TRBV7-2 to TRBJ2-3; possibly TRBD1 or TRBD2 for D (6 bases each). V lost 6 bases to trimming and J lost 2 bases, with 15 bases between them. This CDR3 comprises 15 residues. Germline assignment: CDR1 SGHTA and CDR2 FQGNSA. The CDR3 spells CASRAGGPNTDTQYF. In DNA form, the CDR3 reads TGTGCCAGCAGGGCCGGGGGCCCAAACACAGATACGCAGTATTTT.

The chain combines TRBV6-2 or TRBV6-3 with TRBJ2-3, with D perhaps TRBD1 (6 bases). Germline V CDR1 and CDR2: MNHEY, SVGEGT. The CDR3 is 14 amino acids. V lost 4 bases to trimming and J lost 0 bases, with 8 bases between them. The CDR3 loop reads CASSWTASTDTQYF. DNA of the CDR3: TGTGCCAGCAGTTGGACAGCTAGCACAGATACGCAGTATTTT.

The V gene is TRBV6-1, the J gene TRBJ2-7; TRBD1 aligns across 9 bases. This CDR3 is 16 amino acids long. From germline, CDR1 is MNHNS and CDR2 SASEGT. The V gene end was trimmed by 6 bases and the J gene end by 3 bases; junction bases not matched to a gene: 12. The CDR3 DNA is TGTGCCAGCAGCTCTTCAACAGGGGGCGCAGACTACGAGCAGTACTTC. This translates into CASSSSTGGADYEQYF.

This clonotype was counted a few times. CDR3 bases: TGTGCCAGCAGCTTAGTCGGGACGGGGCCCGACCAAGAGACCCAGTACTTC. Its translation: CASSLVGTGPDQETQYF. V is TRBV7-6 and J is TRBJ2-5; D may be TRBD1 or TRBD2 (5 bases each). This CDR3 region has 17 residues. Trimming removed 1 base from V and 0 bases from J, with 15 bases in between. Per the germline V gene, CDR1 is SGHVS and CDR2 is FNYEAQ.

The DNA for the CDR3 is TGTGCCAGCAGCGTAGATGATTATATGGGGGAGAACACTGAAGCTTTCTTT. It is translated as CASSVDDYMGENTEAFF. The V gene is TRBV9, the J gene TRBJ1-1; maybe TRBD1 (5 bases). V lost 0 bases and J lost 1, with 16 bases in between. Germline CDR1 and CDR2: SGDLS and YYNGEE. The CDR3 sequence is 17 residues long.

The chain recombines TRBV7-9 with TRBJ2-7, with 10 nucleotides matching TRBD2. Germline V CDR1 and CDR2: SEHNR, FQNEAQ (reference sequence). Trimming removed 2 bases from V and 2 bases from J; junction bases left unmatched: 3. The length of the CDR3 is 15 residues. The CDR3 coding sequence is TGTGCCAGCAGCTTACTAGCGGGGGAGACCTACGAGCAGTACTTC. It translates to CASSLLAGETYEQYF.

This clonotype appeared a few times. The V and J genes are TRBV10-3 and TRBJ1-1; unclear D gene. CDR3 size: 15 residues. V dropped 2 bases and J dropped 2 bases, with 12 bases sitting between them. The germline V gene has CDR1 ENHRY and CDR2 SYGVKD. CDR3 in amino acids: CAISETRDINTEAFF. CDR3 DNA: TGTGCCATCAGTGAGACAAGGGATATTAACACTGAAGCTTTCTTT.